The sequence of this T cell receptor (beta chain) was determined in a study of shared clonotypes between healthy human individuals. Turning to the study itself: The cohort had two women and three men, ages 18 to 49. Study results and caveats: Four donors held approximately 5% of naive CD4 clonotypes in common. How much donors shared clonotypes was expected to be affected by sequencing depth.

The CD4+ fraction was divided into a CD45RA+ naive subset and a CD45RA-negative memory subset. CDR3 size: 17 residues. Germline CDR1 SNHLY, CDR2 FYNNEI. Trimming left V 1 base short and J 1 base short, with 15 bases between. With respect to this clone: Its antigen is not identified.

Sequencing used immunoSEQ multiplex PCR; TCRdb keeps in-frame clones, though not all of them. Of about 2 million clones in the sample, 85% to 95% are singletons; the top ten hold roughly 0.13%. The sequenced sample was naive CD4+ T cells sorted from blood. The subset was: CD45RA+ positively selected. The rearrangement joins TRBV2 to TRBJ2-3; tentatively, D is TRBD1 or TRBD2 (6 bases each). This clonotype originated in a man aged 18 to 29 in good health. CDR3 sequence: CASSEVGGGFGTDTQYF. In DNA, the CDR3 is TGTGCCAGCAGTGAAGTCGGAGGGGGGTTCGGCACAGATACGCAGTATTTT. Full variable domain (rest looked up from reference TRBV2 and TRBJ2-3): EPEVTQTPSHQVTQMGQEVILRCVPISNHLYFYWYRQILGQKVEFLVSFYNNEISEKSEIFDDQFSVERPDGSNFTLKIRSTKLEDSAMYFCASSEVGGGFGTDTQYFGPGTRLTVL.